This T cell receptor (beta chain) originates from a study of control samples from healthy donors and cancer patients. V gave up 7 bases and J gave up 9 bases; unmatched junction bases: 6. Germline assignment: CDR1 LGHNA and CDR2 YNFKEQ. This CDR3 comprises 13 residues. TCRdb keeps only in-frame clones here, not all; method: immunoSEQ multiplex PCR. The sample records 150,000 to 200,000 clones, approximately 94% being singletons. The material sequenced was blood. The V gene is TRBV4-2, the J gene TRBJ2-1, with TRBD2 matching 10 bases. The sequence derives from a woman younger than 30 in good health. CDR3 nucleotides: TGTGCCAGCACGACTAGCGGGTCCCTTGAGCAGTTCTTC. As protein: CASTTSGSLEQFF.